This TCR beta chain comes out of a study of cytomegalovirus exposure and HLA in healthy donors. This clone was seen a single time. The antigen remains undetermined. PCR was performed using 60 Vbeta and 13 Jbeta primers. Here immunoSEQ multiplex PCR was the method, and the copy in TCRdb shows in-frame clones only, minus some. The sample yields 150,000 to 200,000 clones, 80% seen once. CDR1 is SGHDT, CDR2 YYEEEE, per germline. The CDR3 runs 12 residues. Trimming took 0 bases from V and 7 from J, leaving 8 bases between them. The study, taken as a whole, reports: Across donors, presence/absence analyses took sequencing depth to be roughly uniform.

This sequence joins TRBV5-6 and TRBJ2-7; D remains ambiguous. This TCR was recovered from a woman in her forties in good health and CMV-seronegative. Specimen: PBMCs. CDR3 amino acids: CASSLAAREQYV. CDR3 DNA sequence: TGTGCCAGCAGCTTGGCAGCGAGGGAGCAGTACGTC.